These 18 T cell receptor beta chains were sequenced from one sample in a study of blood T cell repertoires in COVID-19. TCRdb keeps only in-frame clones here, not all; method: immunoSEQ multiplex PCR. The table has 25,000 to 35,000 clones, roughly 65% seen once. The sequenced sample consisted of peripheral blood. The receptor source for this set is a human donor in a cohort sampled during active COVID-19.

The sample holds many counts of this clone. This specimen includes other DNA sequences encoding the same CDR3. The rearrangement uses TRBV28 and TRBJ2-3, with 7 bases that match TRBD2. The V segment lost 5 bases and the J segment 2 bases; nucleotides outside the gene matches: 7. Germline CDR1 is MDHEN and CDR2 is SYDVKM. The CDR3 is 15 residues long. The CDR3 here is CASSPPSGLTDTQYF. DNA of the CDR3: TGTGCCAGCAGTCCCCCTAGCGGCCTCACAGATACGCAGTATTTT. Based on the CDR3 plus reference TRBV28 and TRBJ2-3, the full variable domain is DVKVTQSSRYLVKRTGEKVFLECVQDMDHENMFWYRQDPGLGLRLIYFSYDVKMKEKGDIPEGYSVSREKKERFSLILESASTNQTSMYLCASSPPSGLTDTQYFGPGTRLTVL.

The chain links TRBV19 to TRBJ2-1; D perhaps matches TRBD2 (5 bases). The CDR3 totals 15 residues. Germline assignment: CDR1 LNHDA and CDR2 SQIVND (reference sequence). V lost 6 bases and J 4 bases, leaving 16 bases between the germline ends. The CDR3, as DNA: TGTGCCAGTAGGGTGGACGGAGGAACTTACAATGAGCAGTTCTTC. This encodes CASRVDGGTYNEQFF.

This rearrangement joins TRBV5-4 to TRBJ2-3, with D perhaps matching TRBD1 (6 bases). The germline V gene has CDR1 SGHNT and CDR2 YYREEE (reference sequence). V lost 1 base, J lost 4 bases, and 7 bases lay in between. The CDR3 is 13 amino acids. The CDR3 reads CASSLKGADTQYF. The CDR3 region has the DNA TGTGCCAGCAGCTTGAAGGGGGCAGATACGCAGTATTTT.

This clone occurred once. The genes are TRBV3-1 (or the pseudogene TRBV3-2) and TRBJ1-2; 7 positions agree with TRBD1. Germline V gene sequence: CDR1 LGHDT, CDR2 YNNKEL (reference sequence). The CDR3 is made up of 14 amino acids. The trim removed 5 bases at V and 2 bases at J, leaving 5 bases unmatched. The CDR3 reads CASSGNRGNYGYTF. The CDR3 coding sequence is TGTGCCAGCAGCGGAAACAGGGGAAACTATGGCTACACCTTC.

V gene TRBV18 combines with J gene TRBJ2-4, with TRBD2 matching 7 bases. Germline lookup yields CDR1 KGHSH and CDR2 LQKENI. This CDR3 has 15 amino acids. The V gene end was trimmed by 4 bases and the J gene end by 8 bases; junction bases not matched to a gene: 11. The CDR3 sequence: CASSLPQGGVDIQYF. CDR3 DNA: TGTGCCAGCTCACTCCCCCAGGGAGGGGTGGACATTCAGTACTTC.

The chain links TRBV3-1 (or the pseudogene TRBV3-2) to TRBJ1-4; 7 positions agree with TRBD1. Per the germline V gene, CDR1 is LGHDT and CDR2 is YNNKEL (reference sequence). The CDR3 consists of 13 residues. The V gene end was trimmed by 6 bases and the J gene end by 10 bases; junction bases not matched to a gene: 8. The CDR3 nucleotides are TGTGCCAGCAGTCCCTACGACAGGGTAAAACTGTTTTTT. Amino acids: CASSPYDRVKLFF.

In DNA, the CDR3 is TGTGCCAGCAGCAACCCAGGGGAGTTCGGGGAGCTGTTTTTT. As protein: CASSNPGEFGELFF. The chain joins TRBV7-9 to TRBJ2-2; tentatively, D is TRBD1 (6 bases). The CDR3 is made up of 14 amino acids. V was clipped by 5 bases and J by 7 bases, with 14 bases between them. Germline CDR1 and CDR2: SEHNR and FQNEAQ (reference sequence).

This chain connects TRBV27 to TRBJ2-3; D gene uncertain. Trimming shortened V by 5 bases and J by 3 bases, and 12 bases separated the two germline ends. The length of the CDR3 is 14 residues. CDR1 and CDR2 from the germline V gene are MNHEY and SMNVEV (reference sequence). Here the CDR3 DNA reads TGTGCCAGCAGTGAAGCGCGACCGACAGATACGCAGTATTTT. Translation gives CASSEARPTDTQYF.

The chain employs TRBV4-3 and TRBJ2-3, with 11 bases identical to TRBD2. The CDR3 totals 15 residues. The V gene's germline CDR1 is LGHNA and CDR2 YSLEER. The ends lost 3 bases at V and 2 bases at J; junction bases unmatched: 1. DNA for the CDR3: TGCGCCAGCAGCCAGACTAGCGGGGACACAGATACGCAGTATTTT. Protein sequence: CASSQTSGDTDTQYF.

This clone ranks as medium-sized (0.01 to 0.1%). J is TRBJ2-1 and V is TRBV9; 9 nucleotides match TRBD2. This CDR3 region has 15 residues. V lost 4 bases to trimming and J lost 4 bases; unmatched junction nucleotides: 6. Per the germline V gene, CDR1 is SGDLS and CDR2 is YYNGEE. The chain's CDR3 is CASSLAGLAYNEQFF. The CDR3 region has the DNA TGTGCCAGCAGCCTCGCGGGACTAGCTTACAATGAGCAGTTCTTC. The variable domain in full, with the rest retrieved from reference TRBV9 and TRBJ2-1, is DSGVTQTPKHLITATGQRVTLRCSPRSGDLSVYWYQQSLDQGLQFLIQYYNGEERAKGNILERFSAQQFPDLHSELNLSSLELGDSALYFCASSLAGLAYNEQFFGPGTRLTVL.

This rearrangement joins TRBV19 to TRBJ1-4; no clear D. This CDR3 has 15 amino acids. Germline V CDR1 and CDR2: LNHDA, SQIVND (reference sequence). Trimming removed 5 bases from V and 3 bases from J, with 13 bases in between. The CDR3 protein is CASSPLRSPNEKLFF. The CDR3 DNA sequence: TGTGCCAGTAGTCCCCTTCGGTCACCTAATGAAAAACTGTTTTTT. Based on the CDR3 plus reference TRBV19 and TRBJ1-4, the full variable domain is DGGITQSPKYLFRKEGQNVTLSCEQNLNHDAMYWYRQDPGQGLRLIYYSQIVNDFQKGDIAEGYSVSREKKESFPLTVTSAQKNPTAFYLCASSPLRSPNEKLFFGSGTQLSVL.

This chain links TRBV9 with TRBJ2-7; tentatively, D is TRBD1 (5 bases). Germline V gene sequence: CDR1 SGDLS, CDR2 YYNGEE. CDR3 length: 15 amino acids. V gave up 0 bases and J gave up 6 bases, with 16 bases separating them. The CDR3 DNA sequence: TGTGCCAGCAGCGTAGATTCTACAGGCTTCGGCGAGCAGTACTTC. This translates into CASSVDSTGFGEQYF.

This chain links TRBV19 with TRBJ1-5; D gene uncertain. V was shortened by 5 bases and J by 4 bases, with 9 bases between the two germline ends. Germline CDR1 LNHDA, CDR2 SQIVND (reference sequence). This CDR3 contains 13 residues. The CDR3: CASSLARNQPQHF. CDR3 sequence (DNA): TGTGCCAGTAGTCTAGCTAGGAATCAGCCCCAGCATTTT. The full variable domain, in which reference TRBV19 and TRBJ1-5 provide the parts outside the CDR3, is DGGITQSPKYLFRKEGQNVTLSCEQNLNHDAMYWYRQDPGQGLRLIYYSQIVNDFQKGDIAEGYSVSREKKESFPLTVTSAQKNPTAFYLCASSLARNQPQHFGDGTRLSIL.

The chain carries TRBV7-9 and TRBJ2-3; D remains ambiguous. Germline V CDR1 and CDR2: SEHNR, FQNEAQ (reference sequence). The CDR3 length is 14 residues. Trimming shortened V by 5 bases and J by 6 bases, and 15 bases separated the two germline ends. In DNA form, the CDR3 reads TGTGCCAGCAGCGCCCACCGACTGAAGGATACGCAGTATTTT. This gives the protein CASSAHRLKDTQYF.

This chain links TRBV28 with TRBJ1-3; possible D gene TRBD1, 6 bases. Germline-derived CDR1 and CDR2 are MDHEN and SYDVKM. V was pared by 6 bases and J by 4 bases, with 19 bases between. The CDR3 consists of 16 residues. The CDR3 is CASRRGAYRVGNTIYF. The CDR3 region has the DNA TGTGCCAGCAGGCGGGGGGCTTACAGGGTCGGAAACACCATATATTTT.

The chain links TRBV7-9 to TRBJ2-3, with 7 bases that match TRBD2. This CDR3 comprises 15 residues. V lost 5 bases and J lost 3; bases outside the gene matches: 8. Per the germline V gene, CDR1 is SEHNR and CDR2 is FQNEAQ (reference sequence). CDR3 DNA: TGTGCCAGCAGCCAAAGCGGGGAAGCTACAGATACGCAGTATTTT. It yields the protein CASSQSGEATDTQYF.

This clone was counted between two and nine times. This chain's CDR3 is CASSQDQNTEAFF. CDR3 sequence (DNA): TGTGCCAGCAGCCAAGATCAGAATACTGAAGCTTTCTTT. V gene TRBV14 combines with J gene TRBJ1-1; D call uncertain. CDR3 length: 13 amino acids. The germline gives CDR1 SGHDN, CDR2 FVKESK. V was cut by 0 bases and J by 5 bases, with 7 bases left in between.

The chain is built from TRBV19 and TRBJ1-5, with D unresolved. Trimming left V 5 bases short and J 0 bases short, with 11 bases between. Germline V gene data show CDR1 as LNHDA and CDR2 as SQIVND (reference sequence). CDR3 size: 15 residues. In DNA, the CDR3 is TGTGCCAGTAGTGAAAGCTCCTATAGCAATCAGCCCCAGCATTTT. Encoded protein: CASSESSYSNQPQHF. Based on the CDR3 plus reference TRBV19 and TRBJ1-5, the full variable domain is DGGITQSPKYLFRKEGQNVTLSCEQNLNHDAMYWYRQDPGQGLRLIYYSQIVNDFQKGDIAEGYSVSREKKESFPLTVTSAQKNPTAFYLCASSESSYSNQPQHFGDGTRLSIL.